The T cell receptor beta chain under discussion was sequenced for a study of blood T cell repertoires in COVID-19. Assay: immunoSEQ multiplex PCR; the TCRdb copy retains only in-frame clones and omits some. The table shows tens of thousands of clones, with over 60% occurring only once. V lost 0 bases and J lost 1, with 12 bases in between. CDR3 length: 16 residues. Germline V gene sequence: CDR1 MNHEY, CDR2 SVGAGI. The rearrangement joins TRBV6-5 to TRBJ1-1, with D uncertain. This TCR came from a man between 25 and 39 years old with COVID-19, enrolled during active disease. The sample consisted of peripheral blood. The CDR3 loop reads CASSYSRVSGNTEAFF. CDR3 nucleotide sequence: TGTGCCAGCAGTTACTCGAGGGTTTCTGGGAACACTGAAGCTTTCTTT.